The 24 T cell receptor beta chains given below trace back to one sample, sequenced in a study of blood T cells in healthy people across ages (dated by TCRdb to between 2015 and 2017). The library was built by means of 5' RACE. TCRdb names Illumina HiSeq 2500 as the instrument used. The second PCR ran for roughly 6 to 11 cycles and used a J-beta primer mix along with a sample-barcoded 5' primer. TCRdb trimmed public reads at Q25 via fastp, called clones via MiXCR and kept in-frame beta chains. Rows with a matching CDR3 protein are joined into one entry that keeps the most common DNA and genes. Counted in this sample were some 1,000,000 distinct CDR3 sequences; around 25% of them appeared once. The ten largest account for 0.75% of the sample. The sample was also reused in another study, on T cells of mothers and their children.

The sequencing input was blood. The receptors derive from a girl aged 2-15 years in good health.

The sample holds many counts of this clonotype. The chain links TRBV15 to TRBJ2-1, with D possibly being TRBD2 (5 bases). The V gene lost 1 base and the J gene lost 5 bases, with 9 bases spanning the gap. CDR1 and CDR2 (germline): LNHNV, YYDKDF (reference sequence). The CDR3 is 14 residues long. The CDR3 sequence is CATSRADYHNEQFF. CDR3 coding DNA: TGTGCCACCAGCAGAGCCGACTATCACAATGAGCAGTTCTTC.

The chain couples TRBV9 to TRBJ1-1; possible D gene TRBD1, 5 bases. Looked up from germline, CDR1 is SGDLS and CDR2 is YYNGEE. V was clipped by 3 bases and J by 10 bases, with 13 bases between them. The CDR3 is 12 residues long. The DNA for the CDR3 is TGTGCCAGCAGCGGGGGGACCCATGGAGCTTTCTTT. Translated: CASSGGTHGAFF.

The rearrangement joins TRBV29-1 to TRBJ2-3; D not resolved. Trimming took 0 bases from V and 5 from J, leaving 9 bases between them. CDR1 is SQVTM, CDR2 ANQGSEA, per germline. This CDR3 has 13 residues. The CDR3 region is CSVEDGLGDTQYF. CDR3 DNA sequence: TGCAGCGTTGAAGATGGTTTGGGAGATACGCAGTATTTT.

This rearrangement joins TRBV6-2 or TRBV6-3 to TRBJ1-6; D is unclear. Looked up from germline, CDR1 is MNHEY and CDR2 is SVGEGT. This CDR3 region has 12 residues. Trimming pared 8 bases from V and 9 bases from J, leaving 11 bases between. Here the CDR3 DNA reads TGTGCCAGCTCCCTCCAAGGTTCACCCCTCCACTTT. Its protein is CASSLQGSPLHF.

The rearrangement uses TRBV20-1 and TRBJ1-6; unclear D gene. V lost 0 bases and J lost 7, with 19 bases in between. Germline CDR1 and CDR2: DFQATT and SNEGSKA (reference sequence). The CDR3 is 17 amino acids. The CDR3 sequence: CSARESLKGTLNSPLHF. Here the CDR3 DNA reads TGCAGTGCTAGAGAGAGTCTTAAGGGTACCTTAAATTCACCCCTCCACTTT.

The V and J genes are TRBV6-6 and TRBJ1-2; D gene unclear. CDR1 and CDR2 from the germline V gene are MNHNY and SVGAGI (reference sequence). Trimming removed 5 bases at V and 2 bases at J, with 15 bases between. CDR3 size: 15 residues. The CDR3 DNA is TGTGCCAGCAGTCCCCTAATATTGGCGAACTATGGCTACACCTTC. Protein product: CASSPLILANYGYTF.

This clonotype has a handful of counts. The chain uses TRBV5-1 and TRBJ1-1, with D possibly matching TRBD1 (5 bases). V was pared by 2 bases and J by 0 bases, with 14 bases between. The germline V gene encodes CDR1 SGHRS and CDR2 YFSETQ. The CDR3 totals 16 residues. The CDR3 DNA sequence: TGCGCCAGCAGCTTAGGGAGGGGCGGGGTGAACACTGAAGCTTTCTTT. The encoded protein is CASSLGRGGVNTEAFF. Full variable domain (remainder filled in from reference TRBV5-1 and TRBJ1-1): KAGVTQTPRYLIKTRGQQVTLSCSPISGHRSVSWYQQTPGQGLQFLFEYFSETQRNKGNFPGRFSGRQFSNSRSEMNVSTLELGDSALYLCASSLGRGGVNTEAFFGQGTRLTVV.

This chain links TRBV7-2 with TRBJ1-1, with D hard to call. Germline V gene sequence: CDR1 SGHTA, CDR2 FQGNSA. V gave up 1 base and J gave up 5 bases, with 14 bases separating them. This CDR3 has 15 residues. The CDR3 loop reads CASSLDVGRWTEAFF. For the CDR3, the DNA is TGTGCCAGCAGCTTAGATGTGGGGAGGTGGACTGAAGCTTTCTTT.

There are many counts of this clonotype. The CDR3, as DNA: TGCAGCGTTGGTACGGCGGGAGTGGGCACAGATACGCAGTATTTT. Amino acids: CSVGTAGVGTDTQYF. J is TRBJ2-3 and V is TRBV29-1; TRBD2 agrees at 7 bases. CDR3 size: 15 residues. Germline V gene data show CDR1 as SQVTM and CDR2 as ANQGSEA. V shed 4 bases, J shed 1 base, and the junction held 8 bases outside the gene matches.

The chain couples TRBV5-1 to TRBJ2-5; 13 nucleotides match TRBD2. The J call could be wrong; TRBJ2-1 is a better fit for the DNA end. The germline CDR1 and CDR2 sequences are SGHRS and YFSETQ. This CDR3 is built from 15 residues. The CDR3, as DNA: TGCGCCAGCAGCTTCGGACTAGCGGGAGCTTCTGAGCAGTTCTTC. Residues: CASSFGLAGASEQFF.

This sequence joins TRBV5-1 and TRBJ1-1, with D hard to call. This CDR3 has 13 amino acids. Germline CDR1 is SGHRS and CDR2 is YFSETQ. V lost 5 bases to trimming and J lost 3 bases, with 11 bases between them. The CDR3 protein is CASRSRRHTEAFF. In DNA, the CDR3 is TGCGCCAGCAGATCCAGGCGTCACACTGAAGCTTTCTTT.

This clonotype was observed a handful of times. The V call is TRBV4-3, the J call TRBJ2-3; TRBD2 matches 8 bases. CDR3 length: 14 residues. The trim removed 0 bases at V and 4 bases at J, leaving 0 bases unmatched. Germline V CDR1 and CDR2: LGHNA, YSLEER. DNA for the CDR3: TGCGCCAGCAGCCAAGATAGCGGGGCAGATACGCAGTATTTT. Protein product: CASSQDSGADTQYF.

This clonotype was counted at least ten times. The rearrangement joins TRBV28 to TRBJ2-3, with D unresolved. Looked up from germline, CDR1 is MDHEN and CDR2 is SYDVKM. V was cut by 6 bases and J by 0 bases, with 7 bases left in between. CDR3 length equals 13 residues. The CDR3 loop is CASSLLSTDTQYF. In DNA form, the CDR3 reads TGTGCCAGCAGCCTACTAAGCACAGATACGCAGTATTTT.

This clonotype was seen a handful of times. V is TRBV18 and J is TRBJ2-7; D perhaps matches TRBD1 (6 bases). Looked up from germline, CDR1 is KGHSH and CDR2 is LQKENI. This CDR3 is 14 amino acids long. V dropped 4 bases and J dropped 2 bases, with 12 bases sitting between them. The CDR3: CASSRGQSAYEQYF. The CDR3 region has the DNA TGTGCCAGCTCACGAGGACAGTCAGCCTACGAGCAGTACTTC.

This clonotype has a handful of counts. The rearrangement links TRBV28 to TRBJ2-2, with D perhaps matching TRBD2 (5 bases). Germline CDR1 MDHEN, CDR2 SYDVKM. V lost 7 bases to trimming and J lost 6 bases, with 18 bases between them. The CDR3 totals 15 residues. Here the CDR3 reads CASTWERELAGELFF. The CDR3 bases are TGTGCCAGCACATGGGAGCGAGAGTTGGCCGGGGAGCTGTTTTTT.

This chain uses TRBV19 with TRBJ2-1, with TRBD2 matching 7 bases. Germline V lookup: CDR1 LNHDA, CDR2 SQIVND (reference sequence). Trimming took 3 bases from V and 2 from J; bases not matched to a gene: 4. The CDR3 is 15 amino acids. In nucleotides, the CDR3 is TGTGCCAGTAGTATGCTGGGGGGGGCCTACAATGAGCAGTTCTTC. It codes for CASSMLGGAYNEQFF.

This clonotype came up a few times. The chain recombines TRBV9 with TRBJ2-5; 7 bases agree with TRBD2. Germline V gives CDR1 SGDLS, CDR2 YYNGEE. CDR3 length equals 14 residues. The trim removed 3 bases at V and 4 bases at J, leaving 6 bases unmatched. The CDR3 reads CASSGDYSVETQYF. CDR3 coding DNA: TGTGCCAGCAGCGGGGACTATTCGGTAGAGACCCAGTACTTC.

The rearrangement links TRBV6-2 or TRBV6-3 to TRBJ2-1, with 7 positions matching TRBD2. From germline, CDR1 is MNHEY and CDR2 SVGEGT. This CDR3 region has 15 residues. J gave up 0 bases and V 4 bases, and 3 bases lay outside the gene matches. CDR3 protein: CASSSLAVSYNEQFF. CDR3 in DNA: TGTGCCAGCAGTTCGCTAGCGGTCTCCTACAATGAGCAGTTCTTC.

This clonotype turned up a few times. V and J are TRBV20-1 and TRBJ2-5; TRBD1 agrees at 8 bases. The germline gives CDR1 DFQATT, CDR2 SNEGSKA (reference sequence). V was clipped by 6 bases and J by 13 bases; unmatched bases: 19. CDR3 length: 14 residues. In DNA, the CDR3 is TGCAGTGCCAGGGGGCTCATGGGGTACTACGAGCTGTACTTC. Protein: CSARGLMGYYELYF.

The gene calls are TRBV4-3 and TRBJ1-2; D remains unclear. Trimming took 0 bases from V and 2 from J, leaving 10 bases between them. The CDR3 runs to 15 residues. Germline values: CDR1 LGHNA, CDR2 YSLEER. Written as DNA, the CDR3 is TGCGCCAGCAGCCAAGATGTACGGGGAAACTATGGCTACACCTTC. Translated, it gives CASSQDVRGNYGYTF.

This chain joins TRBV4-2 and TRBJ1-5; unclear D gene. Germline V CDR1 and CDR2: LGHNA, YNFKEQ. The CDR3 has 14 amino acids. The V end lost 4 bases, the J end lost 4 bases, and 11 bases lay between the germline ends. In DNA, the CDR3 is TGTGCCAGCAGCCCCCTTAATAATAATCAGCCCCAGCATTTT. Its protein is CASSPLNNNQPQHF.

The chain is built from TRBV7-2 and TRBJ2-3; 9 bases are a match to TRBD2. In germline, CDR1 is SGHTA, CDR2 FQGNSA. J gave up 2 bases and V 5 bases, and 8 bases lay outside the gene matches. This CDR3 has 16 residues. CDR3 DNA: TGTGCCAGCAGCCCCCCGCTAGCGGGACCCACAGATACGCAGTATTTT. This codes for CASSPPLAGPTDTQYF.

The chain employs TRBV7-2 and TRBJ2-1, with 7 bases identical to TRBD2. V lost 1 base to trimming and J lost 10 bases; unmatched junction nucleotides: 7. Germline CDR1 SGHTA, CDR2 FQGNSA. The CDR3 loop spans 14 amino acids. CDR3 sequence: CASSLGAGVWEQFF. The DNA of the CDR3 is TGTGCCAGCAGCTTAGGGGCGGGAGTATGGGAGCAGTTCTTC.

This clonotype turned up a few times. This chain connects TRBV5-1 to TRBJ2-6; 10 bases map to TRBD1. This CDR3 region has 16 residues. V gave up 3 bases and J gave up 4 bases; unmatched junction bases: 4. The germline V gene encodes CDR1 SGHRS and CDR2 YFSETQ. The CDR3 is CASSWDRGYGANVLTF. CDR3 nucleotide sequence: TGCGCCAGCAGCTGGGACAGGGGTTACGGGGCCAACGTCCTGACTTTC. Supplemented by reference TRBV5-1 and TRBJ2-6, the full variable domain reads KAGVTQTPRYLIKTRGQQVTLSCSPISGHRSVSWYQQTPGQGLQFLFEYFSETQRNKGNFPGRFSGRQFSNSRSEMNVSTLELGDSALYLCASSWDRGYGANVLTFGAGSRLTVL.